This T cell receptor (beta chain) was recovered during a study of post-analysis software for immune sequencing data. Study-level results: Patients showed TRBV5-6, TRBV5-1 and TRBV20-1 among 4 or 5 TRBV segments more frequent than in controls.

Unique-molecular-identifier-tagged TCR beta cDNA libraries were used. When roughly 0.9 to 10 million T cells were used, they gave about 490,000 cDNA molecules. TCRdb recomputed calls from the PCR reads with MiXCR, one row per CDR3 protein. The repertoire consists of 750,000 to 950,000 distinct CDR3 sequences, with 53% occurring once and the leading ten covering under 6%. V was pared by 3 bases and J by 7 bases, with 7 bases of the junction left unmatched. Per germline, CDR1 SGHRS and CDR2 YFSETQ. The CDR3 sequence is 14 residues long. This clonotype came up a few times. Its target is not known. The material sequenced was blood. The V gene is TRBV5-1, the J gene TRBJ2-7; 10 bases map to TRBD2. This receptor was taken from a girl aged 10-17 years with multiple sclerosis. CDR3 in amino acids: CASSWGTSVQEQYF. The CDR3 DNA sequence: TGCGCCAGCAGCTGGGGGACTAGCGTCCAGGAGCAGTACTTC. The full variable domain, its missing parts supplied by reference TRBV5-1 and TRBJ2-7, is KAGVTQTPRYLIKTRGQQVTLSCSPISGHRSVSWYQQTPGQGLQFLFEYFSETQRNKGNFPGRFSGRQFSNSRSEMNVSTLELGDSALYLCASSWGTSVQEQYFGPGTRLTVT.